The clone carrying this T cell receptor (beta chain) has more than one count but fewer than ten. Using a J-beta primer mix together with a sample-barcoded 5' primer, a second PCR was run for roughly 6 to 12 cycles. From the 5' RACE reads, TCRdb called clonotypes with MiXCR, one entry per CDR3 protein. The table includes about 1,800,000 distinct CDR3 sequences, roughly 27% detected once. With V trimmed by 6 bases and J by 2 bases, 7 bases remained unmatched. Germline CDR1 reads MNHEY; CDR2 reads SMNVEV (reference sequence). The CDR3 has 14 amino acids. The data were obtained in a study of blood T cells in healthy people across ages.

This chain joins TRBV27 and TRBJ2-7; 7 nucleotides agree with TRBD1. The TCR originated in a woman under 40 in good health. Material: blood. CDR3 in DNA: TGTGCCAGCAGCCCTCGACAGGGAACCTACGAGCAGTACTTC. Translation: CASSPRQGTYEQYF.